These 24 T cell receptor beta chains share one sample of origin, sequenced in a study of CD8 T cell repertoires and HIV-1 epitope variants. Method: immunoSEQ multiplex PCR; TCRdb's copy keeps in-frame clones and lacks some. Among some 100,000 clones listed, almost 75% were seen once. Sequencing was performed on uncultured baseline CD8+ T cells from peripheral blood mononuclear cells (PBMCs). The receptors here all came from a male donor with HIV.

The rearrangement links TRBV19 to TRBJ1-6; 9 bases line up with TRBD1. CDR1 and CDR2 (germline): LNHDA, SQIVND (reference sequence). J lost 8 bases, V lost 5 bases, and 7 bases had no gene match. This CDR3 is 15 amino acids long. For the CDR3, the DNA is TGTGCCAGTAGTCCTCCGGGACAGGGAGATTCACCCCTCCACTTT. Translated, it gives CASSPPGQGDSPLHF.

The chain has TRBV20-1 and TRBJ2-3; no clear D gene. V was shortened by 6 bases and J by 7 bases, with 11 bases between the two germline ends. This CDR3 comprises 11 residues. Germline CDR1 DFQATT, CDR2 SNEGSKA (reference sequence). In DNA, the CDR3 is TGCAGTGCCCCTCTGGTAAATACGCAGTATTTT. Protein sequence: CSAPLVNTQYF.

The rearrangement links TRBV27 to TRBJ2-5; 7 bases agree with TRBD1. In germline, CDR1 is MNHEY, CDR2 SMNVEV (reference sequence). Losses at the gene ends were 5 bases for V and 4 bases for J; bases not matched to a gene: 10. The CDR3 sequence is 15 residues long. The CDR3 protein is CASSPRPYRGETQYF. CDR3 nucleotide sequence: TGTGCCAGCAGTCCCCGCCCCTACAGGGGAGAGACCCAGTACTTC.

The rearrangement links TRBV7-9 to TRBJ1-1, with 10 bases lining up with TRBD1. Trimming cost V 5 bases and J 7 bases; bases outside gene matches: 4. Germline CDR1 and CDR2: SEHNR and FQNEAQ (reference sequence). The CDR3 sequence is 13 residues long. The CDR3 is CASSRTGGNEAFF. DNA for the CDR3: TGTGCCAGCAGCAGGACAGGGGGGAATGAAGCTTTCTTT. Full variable domain (remainder filled in from reference TRBV7-9 and TRBJ1-1): DTGVSQNPRHKITKRGQNVTFRCDPISEHNRLYWYRQTLGQGPEFLTYFQNEAQLEKSRLLSDRFSAERPKGSFSTLEIQRTEQGDSAMYLCASSRTGGNEAFFGQGTRLTVV.

The chain joins TRBV28 to TRBJ1-2; the match to TRBD1 covers 12 bases. There are 17 residues in the CDR3. The V and J ends lost 5 bases and 3 bases, in that order; junction bases with no gene match: 10. Germline loops: CDR1 MDHEN, CDR2 SYDVKM. The CDR3 is CASSRPGTGGADYGYTF. As DNA, the CDR3 is TGTGCCAGCAGTCGTCCCGGGACAGGGGGCGCAGACTATGGCTACACCTTC.

The V call is TRBV9, the J call TRBJ1-5; tentative D call: TRBD1 (5 bases). CDR1 is SGDLS and CDR2 is YYNGEE in the germline V gene. V shed 0 bases and J shed 7 bases, with 14 bases lying between them. The CDR3 consists of 15 residues. DNA of the CDR3: TGTGCCAGCAGCGTAGGCACCACCCCAGGGCAGCCCCAGCATTTT. Protein product: CASSVGTTPGQPQHF.

The J gene is TRBJ1-2, the V gene TRBV2; D is unclear. V was pared by 4 bases and J by 2 bases, with 11 bases between. Germline-derived CDR1 and CDR2 are SNHLY and FYNNEI. CDR3 length: 14 amino acids. CDR3 region: CASSVSYSNYGYTF. CDR3 sequence (DNA): TGTGCCAGCAGTGTGTCTTACAGCAACTATGGCTACACCTTC.

The chain is built from TRBV29-1 and TRBJ2-7, with D uncertain. The CDR3 loop spans 12 amino acids. From germline, CDR1 is SQVTM and CDR2 ANQGSEA. V lost 4 bases to trimming and J lost 0 bases, with 7 bases between them. CDR3 DNA sequence: TGCAGCGTTGGACCAACCTCCTACGAGCAGTACTTC. Its protein product is CSVGPTSYEQYF.

V is TRBV12-2 and J is TRBJ1-1; TRBD1, the D gene given by the table, was not confirmed from the DNA. TRBV12-2 is labeled a pseudogene. The CDR3 length is 14 residues. The CDR3 DNA follows: TGTGCAAGTCGCTTAGGAGGGGGGAACACTGAAGCTTTCTTT. This gives the protein CASRLGGGNTEAFF.

The chain uses TRBV5-4 and TRBJ2-7, with D possibly being TRBD1 (5 bases). Trimming took off 4 bases at V and 2 bases at J, with 13 bases between the two ends. The CDR3 has 14 residues. Germline-derived CDR1 and CDR2 are SGHNT and YYREEE (reference sequence). This chain's CDR3 is CASSDSTVTYEQYF. The CDR3 region has the DNA TGTGCCAGCAGCGACTCGACAGTTACCTACGAGCAGTACTTC. Drawing the rest from reference TRBV5-4 and TRBJ2-7, the complete variable domain is ETGVTQSPTHLIKTRGQQVTLRCSSQSGHNTVSWYQQALGQGPQFIFQYYREEENGRGNFPPRFSGLQFPNYSSELNVNALELDDSALYLCASSDSTVTYEQYFGPGTRLTVT.

The rearrangement uses TRBV18 and TRBJ1-5, with D perhaps TRBD1 (6 bases). V lost 2 bases and J lost 4, with 12 bases in between. The germline CDR1 and CDR2 sequences are KGHSH and LQKENI. The CDR3 spans 15 residues. This CDR3 is CASSPKGDGNQPQHF. In nucleotides, the CDR3 is TGTGCCAGCTCACCAAAGGGGGACGGGAATCAGCCCCAGCATTTT.

This chain joins TRBV11-2 and TRBJ2-3; the match to TRBD2 covers 8 bases. The length of the CDR3 is 14 residues. The V gene's germline CDR1 is SGHAT and CDR2 FQNNGV. With 5 bases clipped from V and 2 bases from J, the junction kept 3 bases outside the gene matches. CDR3 sequence: CASSQLAVTDTQYF. DNA of the CDR3: TGTGCCAGCAGCCAACTAGCGGTCACAGATACGCAGTATTTT.

Only a few counts were recorded for this clone. The chain has TRBV7-2 and TRBJ2-1, with TRBD1 matching over 10 bases. Germline CDR1 and CDR2: SGHTA and FQGNSA. With 5 bases clipped from V and 2 bases from J, the junction kept 6 bases outside the gene matches. The CDR3 contains 16 residues. In nucleotides, the CDR3 is TGTGCCAGCAGCACCGACAGGGGGCGCGCCTACAATGAGCAGTTCTTC. Translation gives CASSTDRGRAYNEQFF.

This clone was detected only a few times. V and J are TRBV28 and TRBJ1-5, with 10 nucleotides matching TRBD1. V shed 3 bases and J 5 bases; nucleotides not matched to a gene: 1. The CDR3 is 14 residues long. Germline values: CDR1 MDHEN, CDR2 SYDVKM. The DNA of the CDR3 is TGTGCCAGCAGTTTTGGGACAGGGGATCAGCCCCAGCATTTT. Its protein product is CASSFGTGDQPQHF.

The gene calls are TRBV7-2 and TRBJ1-2, with D perhaps matching TRBD1 (5 bases). Trimming removed 5 bases at V and 0 bases at J, with 13 bases between. This CDR3 spans 15 amino acids. Germline-derived CDR1 and CDR2 are SGHTA and FQGNSA. The CDR3 here is CASSLQTDANYGYTF. The CDR3 DNA reads TGTGCCAGCAGCCTCCAGACAGACGCTAACTATGGCTACACCTTC.

The chain's CDR3 is CASSSGLAGVHNEQFF. The CDR3 region has the DNA TGTGCCAGCTCGTCGGGACTAGCGGGAGTCCACAATGAGCAGTTCTTC. The chain has TRBV18 and TRBJ2-1; TRBD2 aligns across 14 bases. Germline CDR1 is KGHSH and CDR2 is LQKENI. V shed 6 bases, J shed 5 bases, and the junction held 6 bases outside the gene matches. The CDR3 spans 16 residues.

The rearrangement links TRBV6-5 to TRBJ2-7; TRBD2 aligns across 8 bases. Germline lookup yields CDR1 MNHEY and CDR2 SVGAGI. This CDR3 region has 14 residues. J gave up 0 bases and V 11 bases, and 9 bases lay outside the gene matches. CDR3 nucleotides: TGTGCCGTCAATAGCGGGGTCAGCTCCTACGAGCAGTACTTC. This gives the protein CAVNSGVSSYEQYF.

The chain carries TRBV28 and TRBJ2-5, with 8 bases that match TRBD1. After removal of 3 bases from V and 7 bases from J, the junction contained 7 bases not matched to a gene. The germline V gene has CDR1 MDHEN and CDR2 SYDVKM. This CDR3 region has 14 residues. The CDR3 DNA is TGTGCCAGCAGTTTTCGGACAGGGTTTATGACCCAGTACTTC. It codes for CASSFRTGFMTQYF.

This clone was observed a single time. The chain is built from TRBV23-1 and TRBJ2-5; D might be TRBD2 (5 bases). TRBV23-1 has ORF status, its function being uncertain. V shed 3 bases and J shed 5 bases, with 19 bases lying between them. This CDR3 comprises 16 residues. The CDR3 region is CASSQSRGRRGETQYF. CDR3 nucleotides: TGCGCCAGCAGTCAGTCGAGAGGGCGCAGAGGGGAGACCCAGTACTTC.

The V gene is TRBV9, the J gene TRBJ1-3, with TRBD1 as a possible D gene (5 bases). The germline gives CDR1 SGDLS, CDR2 YYNGEE. Trimming pared 4 bases from V and 6 bases from J, leaving 14 bases between. This CDR3 comprises 14 residues. As DNA, the CDR3 is TGTGCCAGCAGCCCCGGGACCGCCGTAAACACCATATATTTT. Its protein product is CASSPGTAVNTIYF. Full variable domain (outside the CDR3, taken from reference TRBV9 and TRBJ1-3): DSGVTQTPKHLITATGQRVTLRCSPRSGDLSVYWYQQSLDQGLQFLIQYYNGEERAKGNILERFSAQQFPDLHSELNLSSLELGDSALYFCASSPGTAVNTIYFGEGSWLTVV.

V and J are TRBV5-1 and TRBJ1-3; 8 bases agree with TRBD1. The length of the CDR3 is 15 residues. V lost 4 bases to trimming and J lost 0 bases; unmatched junction nucleotides: 3. Germline loops: CDR1 SGHRS, CDR2 YFSETQ. The CDR3 is CASSGTGLSGNTIYF. The CDR3 region has the DNA TGCGCCAGCAGCGGGACAGGACTCTCTGGAAACACCATATATTTT.

This rearrangement joins TRBV27 to TRBJ1-2; unclear D gene. V lost 3 bases and J lost 2, with 7 bases in between. This CDR3 comprises 13 residues. Germline CDR1 MNHEY, CDR2 SMNVEV (reference sequence). The DNA of the CDR3 is TGTGCCAGCAGTTTGACACCAAACTATGGCTACACCTTC. This gives the protein CASSLTPNYGYTF.

The rearrangement joins TRBV30 to TRBJ2-7; the D call may be TRBD1 or TRBD2 (5 bases each). The CDR3 covers 14 residues. CDR1 and CDR2 (germline): GTSNPN, SVGIG (reference sequence). The V gene lost 0 bases and the J gene lost 3 bases, with 12 bases spanning the gap. The CDR3 region is CAWSVGTGYYEQYF. The CDR3 DNA is TGTGCCTGGAGTGTAGGGACCGGATACTACGAGCAGTACTTC. Complete variable domain (other parts from reference TRBV30 and TRBJ2-7): SQTIHQWPATLVQPVGSPLSLECTVEGTSNPNLYWYRQAAGRGLQLLFYSVGIGQISSEVPQNLSASRPQDRQFILSSKKLLLSDSGFYLCAWSVGTGYYEQYFGPGTRLTVT.

The chain couples TRBV5-6 to TRBJ2-7, with 8 positions matching TRBD1. V shed 4 bases, J shed 4 bases, and the junction held 10 bases outside the gene matches. The CDR3 is made up of 15 amino acids. Germline V gene sequence: CDR1 SGHDT, CDR2 YYEEEE. As DNA, the CDR3 is TGTGCCAGCAGCCGGATTCCGGGACAGGCATACGAGCAGTACTTC. Translated, it gives CASSRIPGQAYEQYF.